Listed below are T cell receptor beta chains from one sample, sequenced in a study of cytotoxic CD8 clonotypes in ibrutinib-treated CLL. Libraries were prepared by immunoSEQ multiplex PCR; TCRdb keeps only in-frame clonotypes and omits some of them. The sample lists approximately 280,000 clones, around 69% occurring once. The starting material was PBMCs, obtained at disease progression, from a patient treated with ibrutinib. The source of these receptors is a human donor with chronic lymphocytic leukemia. Each CDR3 is given with its conserved first and last residue. The D gene is left open where the match is weak. Some rows mark clone size as missing; the rest say once, few, many or name a class of expanded clone.

J gene: TRBJ1-1
V gene: TRBV4-1
D gene: -
clone size: once
CDR3 DNA: TGCGCCAGCAGCCAAGAGGGGATTTTCGACACTGAAGCTTTCTTT
CDR3 protein: CASSQEGIFDTEAFF

J gene: TRBJ1-1
V gene: TRBV6-6
D gene: TRBD1
clone size: -
CDR3 DNA: TGTGCCAGCAGTGACGACAGGGGTGACACTGAAGCTTTCTTT
CDR3 protein: CASSDDRGDTEAFF

J gene: TRBJ2-7
V gene: TRBV9
D gene: -
clone size: -
CDR3 DNA: TGTGCCAGCAGCGCTACAGGTTCGGAAGGAAACGAGCAGTACTTC
CDR3 protein: CASSATGSEGNEQYF

J gene: TRBJ1-6
V gene: TRBV12-5
D gene: TRBD1
clone size: -
CDR3 DNA: TGTGCTAGTGGTTTACGACAGGGGGCCCTGGATTCACCCCTCCACTTT
CDR3 protein: CASGLRQGALDSPLHF

J gene: TRBJ2-3
V gene: TRBV11-3
D gene: TRBD2
clone size: -
CDR3 DNA: TGTGCCAGCAGCTACGGACTAGTGCCAGATACGCAGTATTTT
CDR3 protein: CASSYGLVPDTQYF

J gene: TRBJ2-2
V gene: TRBV29-1
D gene: TRBD2
clone size: -
CDR3 DNA: TGCAGCGTCCCCGGGGTAGCGGGAGAAGTTGGCGGGGAGCTGTTTTTT
CDR3 protein: CSVPGVAGEVGGELFF

J gene: TRBJ2-2
V gene: TRBV5-6
D gene: -
clone size: -
CDR3 DNA: TGTGCCAGCAGCTTCAAGGGGGGGAACACCGGGGAGCTGTTTTTT
CDR3 protein: CASSFKGGNTGELFF

J gene: TRBJ1-1
V gene: TRBV19
D gene: -
clone size: -
CDR3 DNA: TGTGCCAGTAGTACAGGGATTAGGACTGAAGCTTTCTTT
CDR3 protein: CASSTGIRTEAFF

J gene: TRBJ2-7
V gene: TRBV9
D gene: -
clone size: -
CDR3 DNA: TGTGCCAGCAGCCCGGGAGTCCAGAGCTCCTACGAGCAGTACTTC
CDR3 protein: CASSPGVQSSYEQYF

J gene: TRBJ2-3
V gene: TRBV29-1
D gene: TRBD2
clone size: -
CDR3 DNA: TGCAGCGTTGAGGTCGGGAGGGCCCTCGCAGATACGCAGTATTTT
CDR3 protein: CSVEVGRALADTQYF

J gene: TRBJ1-3
V gene: TRBV9
D gene: -
clone size: -
CDR3 DNA: TGTGCCAGCAGCGCACTAAGTGCGGACCCCTCTGGAAACACCATATATTTT
CDR3 protein: CASSALSADPSGNTIYF

J gene: TRBJ2-7
V gene: TRBV4-1
D gene: -
clone size: -
CDR3 DNA: TGCGCCAGCAGCCACGCCGGGACAGCGGGCGAGCAGTACTTC
CDR3 protein: CASSHAGTAGEQYF

J gene: TRBJ2-7
V gene: TRBV19
D gene: -
clone size: -
CDR3 DNA: TGTGCCAGTAGTAGGGTCGGACCCTACGAGCAGTACTTC
CDR3 protein: CASSRVGPYEQYF

J gene: TRBJ1-4
V gene: TRBV15
D gene: -
clone size: -
CDR3 DNA: TGTGCCACCAGCAGAGCGGGGGCGGCTAATGAAAAACTGTTTTTT
CDR3 protein: CATSRAGAANEKLFF

J gene: TRBJ1-2
V gene: TRBV10-1
D gene: TRBD1
clone size: -
CDR3 DNA: TGCGCCAGCAGTGTACAGGGGGACTATGGCTACACCTTC
CDR3 protein: CASSVQGDYGYTF

J gene: TRBJ2-7
V gene: TRBV6-5
D gene: TRBD1
clone size: -
CDR3 DNA: TGTGCCAGCCGTTTACGCCGGACAGGGATTTCCTACGAGCAGTACTTC
CDR3 protein: CASRLRRTGISYEQYF

J gene: TRBJ1-1
V gene: TRBV2
D gene: -
clone size: few
CDR3 DNA: TGTGCCAGCAGATTGACGGGGAACACTGAAGCTTTCTTT
CDR3 protein: CASRLTGNTEAFF

J gene: TRBJ1-1
V gene: TRBV19
D gene: -
clone size: -
CDR3 DNA: TGTGCCAGTAGTATACGGGTTGGGACGGCTAACACTGAAGCTTTCTTT
CDR3 protein: CASSIRVGTANTEAFF

J gene: TRBJ2-4
V gene: TRBV5-4
D gene: -
clone size: -
CDR3 DNA: TGTGCCAGCAGCTTGGGAGGGGCAGATCAAAACATTCAGTACTTC
CDR3 protein: CASSLGGADQNIQYF

J gene: TRBJ2-3
V gene: TRBV13
D gene: -
clone size: -
CDR3 DNA: TGTGCCAGCAGCTTAACTGGTCGCCCAGATACGCAGTATTTT
CDR3 protein: CASSLTGRPDTQYF

J gene: TRBJ1-2
V gene: TRBV28
D gene: -
clone size: few
CDR3 DNA: TGTGCCAGCAGTTTACTTGAGAACTATGGCTACACCTTC
CDR3 protein: CASSLLENYGYTF

J gene: TRBJ2-7
V gene: TRBV28
D gene: -
clone size: -
CDR3 DNA: TGTGCCAGCAGTGGGAATTACGAGCAGTACTTC
CDR3 protein: CASSGNYEQYF

J gene: TRBJ2-2
V gene: TRBV30
D gene: TRBD2
clone size: once
CDR3 DNA: TGTGCCTGGAGTTGTGGCGGGAGGGCCGACGGGGAGCTGTTTTTT
CDR3 protein: CAWSCGGRADGELFF

J gene: TRBJ2-7
V gene: TRBV20-1
D gene: -
clone size: -
CDR3 DNA: TGCAGTGCTAGCTACGAGCAGTACTTC
CDR3 protein: CSASYEQYF

J gene: TRBJ1-1
V gene: TRBV7-2
D gene: -
clone size: -
CDR3 DNA: TGTGCCAGCAGCTTAGAAAGGGGGTTTGGTACCACTGAAGCTTTCTTT
CDR3 protein: CASSLERGFGTTEAFF

J gene: TRBJ1-5
V gene: TRBV28
D gene: -
clone size: few
CDR3 DNA: TGTGCCAGTGGTAACCAGCCCCAGCATTTT
CDR3 protein: CASGNQPQHF

J gene: TRBJ2-1
V gene: TRBV6-5
D gene: -
clone size: once
CDR3 DNA: TGTGCCAGCGGGAGGAGCTACAATGAGCAGTTCTTC
CDR3 protein: CASGRSYNEQFF

J gene: TRBJ1-5
V gene: TRBV4-2
D gene: -
clone size: -
CDR3 DNA: TGTGCCAGCAGCCAGGACCTATGGACAGATCAGCCCCAGCATTTT
CDR3 protein: CASSQDLWTDQPQHF

J gene: TRBJ2-1
V gene: TRBV18
D gene: -
clone size: once
CDR3 DNA: TGTGCCAGCTCACTCTCCAGGGATGAGCAGTTCTTC
CDR3 protein: CASSLSRDEQFF

J gene: TRBJ2-7
V gene: TRBV28
D gene: -
clone size: -
CDR3 DNA: TGTGCCAGCACTCTGGAGAGATTGGGCCACGAGCAGTACTTC
CDR3 protein: CASTLERLGHEQYF

J gene: TRBJ1-5
V gene: TRBV4-1
D gene: -
clone size: few
CDR3 DNA: TGCGCCAGCAGCCCCAGGGCGGGGGAGGCTCAGCCCCAGCATTTT
CDR3 protein: CASSPRAGEAQPQHF

J gene: TRBJ2-7
V gene: TRBV6-5
D gene: TRBD1
clone size: -
CDR3 DNA: TGTGCCAGCAGGGCCGCGCAGGGGGCCGAGCAGTACTTC
CDR3 protein: CASRAAQGAEQYF

J gene: TRBJ2-4
V gene: TRBV7-6
D gene: -
clone size: few
CDR3 DNA: TGTGCCAGCAGCTCGATGAAGACTGCAAACATTCAGTACTTC
CDR3 protein: CASSSMKTANIQYF